The clone carrying this TCR beta chain was seen repeatedly, ten times or more. Its antigen is as yet unknown. This record comes from a study of T cell repertoires in cytomegalovirus infection. Study-wide results and limits: Clonotypes of TCR beta that were HLA-C-restricted and CMV-specific dominated the ex vivo response. CMV carriers with the relevant HLA were identified by cumulative public TCR beta family frequency.

V was pared by 3 bases and J by 5 bases, with 7 bases between. Germline V gene data show CDR1 as SGHTA and CDR2 as FQGNSA. The CDR3 totals 12 residues. Using its own MiXCR run on the reads, TCRdb lists one record per CDR3 protein. The table includes fewer than 550,000 distinct CDR3 sequences, 15% to 20% detected once. V and J are TRBV7-2 and TRBJ2-5; no clear D gene. The sequence derives from a human donor in good health (CMV status not recorded). Some clones in this sample may be carry-over from other donors' samples. Sequencing was carried out using CD8+ T cells from PBMCs. The CDR3, as DNA: TGTGCCAGCAGCTTGGACGAGGAGACCCAGTACTTC. This encodes CASSLDEETQYF.